This T cell receptor (beta chain) was captured by sequencing in a study of T cells in Graves' hyperthyroidism and ophthalmopathy. Study information: Pretreatment peripheral blood was obtained at initial diagnosis. General study findings and limits: Most clonotypes expanded in thyroid above 0.001 were likewise present in blood.

These patients, aged 18 to 65, had recently diagnosed hyperthyroidism lasting under 2 months. In making diagnoses, clinical symptoms, serum thyroxine and TRAb, thyroid ultrasound and orbital computed tomography were all used. RNA transcripts were the template for amplifying TCR beta CDR3 regions. Primed by the HTBI set, a first-round RT-PCR was run on the TCR CDR3. One entry per CDR3 protein results from TCRdb running MiXCR on the multiplex PCR reads. The sample consists of 350,000 to 450,000 distinct CDR3 sequences, about 15% of them appearing once. This clonotype was counted at least ten times. Its antigen remains unknown. Sequencing was carried out using blood. This receptor was obtained from a woman aged 55 to 70 with Graves' hyperthyroidism.

This CDR3 is CASSPPFAGVKTEAFF. The CDR3 nucleotides read TGTGCCAGCTCACCACCGTTTGCGGGCGTCAAGACTGAAGCTTTCTTT. This chain uses TRBV18 with TRBJ1-1; the D is unclear. This CDR3 has 16 amino acids. Deletions cut 0 bases from V and 5 bases from J, with 16 bases between. The germline V gene encodes CDR1 KGHSH and CDR2 LQKENI.